These 30 T cell receptor beta chains were sequenced from one sample in a study of tumor-infiltrating lymphocytes in primary liver carcinoma. With a constant-region primer, TCR beta cDNA was made from 400 to 550 ng of total RNA. For TCR beta, libraries were produced by three nested multiplex PCR rounds using slightly modified ARM-PCR. A C-beta reverse primer and TRBV1-TRBV30 forward primers served in each of the first two PCR rounds, at 10 cycles apiece. TCRdb itself ran the multiplex PCR reads through MiXCR, one entry per CDR3 protein. This table has tens of thousands of distinct CDR3 sequences, over 70% appearing once. DNA and RNA were both co-extracted from roughly 18-30 mg of bulk tissue that had not been sorted. Material: liver tumor tissue from sampling region 4. Subset indicated: tumor region T4, right-lateral pole. The receptors stem from a woman between 55 and 75 years old with primary liver carcinoma and hepatitis B virus infection.

In its sample, this clonotype was seen many times. The V gene is TRBV24-1, the J gene TRBJ2-2; D call uncertain. CDR1 is KGHDR and CDR2 is SFDVKD in the germline V gene. The CDR3 runs 14 residues. V was cut by 4 bases and J by 0 bases, with 5 bases left in between. The CDR3 region is CATSEDANTGELFF. The DNA of the CDR3 is TGTGCCACCAGTGAGGATGCGAACACCGGGGAGCTGTTTTTT.

The chain joins TRBV7-9 to TRBJ2-5, with D tentatively TRBD2 (7 bases). Germline CDR1 reads SEHNR; CDR2 reads FQNEAQ (reference sequence). The CDR3 runs 14 residues. The CDR3 DNA reads TGTGTCAACAGCCGTGGGGGGGCCGGAGAGACCCAGTACTTC. Translated: CVNSRGGAGETQYF.

This clonotype was found a few times. The chain carries TRBV10-3 and TRBJ2-3; D is uncertain. Germline V gives CDR1 ENHRY, CDR2 SYGVKD. The CDR3 sequence is 12 residues long. Trimming removed 3 bases from V and 6 bases from J, with 7 bases in between. The CDR3 loop reads CAISDVKDTQYF. The CDR3 coding sequence is TGTGCCATCAGTGATGTAAAGGATACGCAGTATTTT.

A word on this clonotype: This clone may be a read error of a much larger clone one base away. The J gene is TRBJ2-3, the V gene TRBV28, with D maybe TRBD2 (5 bases). This CDR3 comprises 14 residues. Germline V gene lookup returns CDR1 MDHEN and CDR2 SYDVKM. The V gene lost 6 bases and the J gene lost 2 bases, with 12 bases spanning the gap. CDR3 nucleotide sequence: TGTGCCAGCAGGCTAGAGGGATCCACAGATACGCAGTATTTT. It translates to CASRLEGSTDTQYF.

About this clonotype: A read error is likely, as this CDR3 ends without the conserved phenylalanine or tryptophan. The chain uses TRBV4-2 and TRBJ2-2; perhaps TRBD1 as D (6 bases). The CDR3 loop spans 17 amino acids. Germline V lookup: CDR1 LGHNA, CDR2 YNFKEQ. V lost 4 bases to trimming and J lost 9 bases, with 24 bases between them. In DNA, the CDR3 is TGTGCCAGCAGCCCAGCCACTAGTTCCCAACAGGGCAGGGAGCTGTTTTAT. Amino acids: CASSPATSSQQGRELFY.

On this clonotype: Compared with germline, one end of the junction differs, possibly owing to a read error. The V and J genes are TRBV11-2 and TRBJ2-1; 7 positions match TRBD2. CDR1 and CDR2 from the germline V gene are SGHAT and FQNNGV. CDR3 size: 13 residues. CDR3 nucleotide sequence: TGTGACAGCAGCTGGACTAGTGGGGCAGAGCAATTCTTC. The encoded protein is CDSSWTSGAEQFF.

About this clonotype: One end of the junction varies from germline; a read error may be responsible. The chain is built from TRBV4-2 and TRBJ2-3, with 9 bases matching TRBD2. The CDR3 spans 19 residues. The germline CDR1 and CDR2 sequences are LGHNA and YNFKEQ. DNA of the CDR3: TGTGCCAGCAGCGAGCTCGGACTAGCGAGAGGGTCCGGCACAGATACACAGTATTTT. As protein: CASSELGLARGSGTDTQYF.

Concerning this clonotype itself: A read error may account for a junction end that differs from germline. V usage is TRBV10-3 and J usage is TRBJ2-7; no reliable D call. The germline V gene encodes CDR1 ENHRY and CDR2 SYGVKD. The CDR3 is 14 amino acids. The DNA for the CDR3 is TGTGCCGTCAGTGAGTCGGTCTTGACTTACGAGCAGTACTTC. This encodes CAVSESVLTYEQYF.

The chain carries TRBV11-2 and TRBJ2-2, with D perhaps given as TRBD1 or TRBD2 (5 bases each). Trimming removed 0 bases at V and 7 bases at J, with 36 bases between. This CDR3 is 23 amino acids long. Germline V gene sequence: CDR1 SGHAT, CDR2 FQNNGV. CDR3 sequence reads: CASSLEPGTECSVTGHSGGELFF. CDR3 bases: TGTGCCAGCAGCTTAGAGCCGGGCACTGAATGCAGCGTCACGGGGCACTCGGGCGGGGAGCTGTTTTTT.

As regards this clonotype: Just one base apart from a much larger clone, this may be a read error. This is likely a read error, given that the CDR3 carries no conserved phenylalanine or tryptophan at its end. J is TRBJ1-6 and V is TRBV28, with TRBD1 as a possible D gene (6 bases). Trimming stripped 4 bases from V and 7 bases from J, with 8 bases between. The germline V gene encodes CDR1 MDHEN and CDR2 SYDVKM. The CDR3 extends over 13 amino acids. CDR3 DNA: TGTGCCAGCAGTTGGCAGGGGAATTCACCCCTCCACTCT. It codes for CASSWQGNSPLHS.

On this clonotype: Germline is not matched at one junction end, which may reflect a read error. V is TRBV6-5 and J is TRBJ2-2; D uncertain. CDR3 length: 15 residues. CDR1 MNHEY and CDR2 SVGAGI come from the germline V gene. The CDR3 DNA reads TGTGCCTGCAGTTACGGCCCCTCGGTCCCGAGGGAGCTGTTTTTT. Translated: CACSYGPSVPRELFF.

Concerning this clonotype itself: Its ends do not fully match the called genes, so a read error is possible. The chain carries TRBV10-1 and TRBJ1-2; D remains ambiguous. Germline CDR1 and CDR2: WNHNN and SYGVQD (reference sequence). The CDR3 has 13 amino acids. CDR3 sequence (DNA): TGCGCCAGCAGTGAGGGGTTTTCCTGTGGCTGCACCTTC. Translation gives CASSEGFSCGCTF.

J is TRBJ2-7 and V is TRBV28, with D perhaps matching TRBD1 (5 bases). The CDR3 sequence is 18 residues long. Germline values: CDR1 MDHEN, CDR2 SYDVKM. V lost 9 bases and J lost 2, with 29 bases in between. The CDR3 loop is CARTVGCSCSRSTYEQYF. CDR3 DNA: TGTGCCAGGACAGTTGGGTGCTCTTGCTCGCGGTCAACCTACGAGCAGTACTTC. The full variable domain, with the rest looked up from reference TRBV28 and TRBJ2-7, is DVKVTQSSRYLVKRTGEKVFLECVQDMDHENMFWYRQDPGLGLRLIYFSYDVKMKEKGDIPEGYSVSREKKERFSLILESASTNQTSMYLCARTVGCSCSRSTYEQYFGPGTRLTVT.

Notes on this clonotype: Germline and junction disagree at one end, which may indicate a read error. This chain joins TRBV12-3 or TRBV12-4 and TRBJ1-3; D not resolved. The CDR3 extends over 13 amino acids. DNA of the CDR3: TGTGCCAGCAGTTTTAACTCTGGAAACGCCATATATTTC. This encodes CASSFNSGNAIYF.

This clonotype was seen repeatedly, ten times or more. J is TRBJ2-5 and V is TRBV29-1; the D gene is possibly TRBD1 (5 bases). Germline V gene data show CDR1 as SQVTM and CDR2 as ANQGSEA. Trimming left V 7 bases short and J 2 bases short, with 14 bases between. The CDR3 covers 13 residues. The DNA of the CDR3 is TGCAGCGCATCGCCAGGGATTCAAGAGACCCAGTACTTC. Its protein product is CSASPGIQETQYF.

As regards this clonotype: At one boundary the junction diverges from the germline segment, which might be a read error. The chain links TRBV6-5 to TRBJ2-3; a possible D gene is TRBD2 (5 bases). CDR1 and CDR2 from the germline V gene are MNHEY and SVGAGI. The CDR3 totals 14 residues. The CDR3 spells CASSPSPRDGTQHF. Written as DNA, the CDR3 is TGTGCTAGCAGTCCTAGCCCTCGTGACGGTACGCAGCACTTT.

A word on this clonotype: One junction end does not reproduce the germline sequence, and a read error may be involved. The genes are TRBV11-2 and TRBJ2-1; no clear D. Germline loops: CDR1 SGHAT, CDR2 FQNNGV. The CDR3 has 15 residues. The CDR3 bases are TGTACCAGGAGCTTGAGACTGGCGACGGGCAATGAGCAGTTCTTC. Translating gives CTRSLRLATGNEQFF.

About this clonotype: One end of the junction does not line up with germline, which may come from a read error. The V and J genes are TRBV30 and TRBJ2-1, with 9 bases that match TRBD2. Germline assignment: CDR1 GTSNPN and CDR2 SVGIG (reference sequence). CDR3 length: 16 amino acids. CDR3 coding DNA: TGTGCCTGGACCGGCCACGGGACTAGCACCTACAATGAGCAATTCTTC. This gives the protein CAWTGHGTSTYNEQFF.

In its sample, this clonotype was seen once. J is TRBJ2-7 and V is TRBV11-1; D unclear. Germline V gene lookup returns CDR1 SGHAT and CDR2 FQDESV (reference sequence). The CDR3 sequence is 13 residues long. V lost 11 bases, J lost 4 bases, and 18 bases lay in between. CDR3 residues: CAVSSGLLYEQYF. DNA for the CDR3: TGTGCCGTCAGCTCCGGTCTGTTGTACGAGCAGTACTTC.

As regards this clonotype: The junction departs from the called germline gene at one end, perhaps through a read error. CDR3 nucleotide sequence: TGTGCAATCAGCATGGGGCTTCCCACAGACACGCAGTATTTT. Amino acids: CAISMGLPTDTQYF. The chain is built from TRBV11-2 and TRBJ2-3, with D possibly TRBD1 on 5 matching bases. Germline V lookup: CDR1 SGHAT, CDR2 FQNNGV. The CDR3 is 14 residues long.

In the case of this clonotype: A read error may account for a junction end that differs from germline. V is TRBV11-2 and J is TRBJ2-3; 9 bases align to TRBD2. This CDR3 is 20 amino acids long. CDR1 and CDR2 (germline): SGHAT, FQNNGV. CDR3 amino acids: CASSLGLSGLAGEGIDTHYF. Here the CDR3 DNA reads TGTGCCAGCAGCTTAGGTCTGAGTGGGTTAGCGGGAGAAGGGATAGATACGCACTATTTT. Combining the CDR3 with reference TRBV11-2 and TRBJ2-3 gives the whole variable domain EAGVAQSPRYKIIEKRQSVAFWCNPISGHATLYWYQQILGQGPKLLIQFQNNGVVDDSQLPKDRFSAERLKGVDSTLKIQPAKLEDSAVYLCASSLGLSGLAGEGIDTHYFGPGTRLTVL.

This clonotype was recorded once. A much larger clone differs from this one at a single base, so this may be a read error. The conserved closing phenylalanine or tryptophan is absent in this CDR3, likely reflecting a read error. The V and J genes are TRBV14 and TRBJ2-5; D gene unclear. Germline lookup yields CDR1 SGHDN and CDR2 FVKESK. This CDR3 comprises 15 residues. The germline V and J ends were trimmed by 1 base and 2 bases, with 11 bases remaining between them. The CDR3 sequence: CASSQALVAQETQYL. The CDR3 DNA reads TGTGCCAGCAGCCAAGCCCTGGTGGCACAAGAGACCCAGTACTTA.

This clonotype was recorded many times. One end of the junction is discordant with germline, which a read error may explain. The chain is built from TRBV12-3 or TRBV12-4 and TRBJ2-2; 9 bases align to TRBD2. The CDR3 has 15 amino acids. The CDR3 DNA follows: TGTGCCAGCAGCTTAGAGCGGGGGGTAGCCGGGGAGCTGTTTTTT. This encodes CASSLERGVAGELFF.

Only one count was recorded for this clonotype. A junction end diverges from the germline sequence, so it may reflect a read error. This chain uses TRBV28 with TRBJ1-1; the D is unclear. The germline gives CDR1 MDHEN, CDR2 SYDVKM. The CDR3 is 11 amino acids. Here the CDR3 DNA reads TGTCCCAGCAGTTTAGGCGCTGAAGCTTTCTTT. It codes for CPSSLGAEAFF.

This sequence joins TRBV25-1 and TRBJ2-1, with unresolved D. CDR1 MGHDK and CDR2 SYGVNS come from the germline V gene. The V and J ends lost 8 bases and 9 bases respectively, with 14 bases between them. The CDR3 totals 12 residues. CDR3 amino acids: CASRRGTGEQFF. The CDR3, as DNA: TGTGCCAGCCGCCGAGGTACGGGTGAGCAGTTCTTC.

The table lists this clonotype with a count of one. Sequence at one end of the junction differs from germline and may be a read error. The rearrangement uses TRBV11-3 and TRBJ2-3; D remains unclear. Germline values: CDR1 SGHNT, CDR2 YENEEA. The CDR3 length is 14 residues. In DNA, the CDR3 is TGTGCCAGCAGCCATCGGATAGGCACAGATACGCAATACTTT. Translation: CASSHRIGTDTQYF.

In regard to this clonotype: The junction does not match germline at one end; this may be a read error. V gene TRBV11-3 combines with J gene TRBJ1-1; D remains ambiguous. The CDR3 loop spans 16 amino acids. Germline CDR1 is SGHNT and CDR2 is YENEEA. The CDR3 DNA reads as TGTGTCAGCAGCTTAGTCGGGGAATACCTGAATACTGAAGCTTTCTTT. Protein sequence: CVSSLVGEYLNTEAFF.

This chain uses TRBV28 with TRBJ1-1; no clear D gene. Germline V gives CDR1 MDHEN, CDR2 SYDVKM. The CDR3 loop spans 15 amino acids. Trimming shortened V by 5 bases and J by 7 bases, and 20 bases separated the two germline ends. CDR3 in DNA: TGTGCCAGCAGTCACCTAACTCTCAAACAGTTTGAAGCTTTCTTT. Protein: CASSHLTLKQFEAFF.

Worth noting for this clonotype: No conserved phenylalanine or tryptophan is present at the end of the CDR3, so a read error is the likely explanation. The DNA of the CDR3 is TGTGCCAGCAGCCCTGGGGGGGATAGCGGGGAGCTGTTTCTT. Residues: CASSPGGDSGELFL. The chain links TRBV11-3 to TRBJ2-2; 7 bases agree with TRBD2. There are 14 residues in the CDR3. Germline V gene sequence: CDR1 SGHNT, CDR2 YENEEA. J was trimmed by 7 bases and V by 5 bases; bases with no gene match: 7.

V gene TRBV28 combines with J gene TRBJ2-3, with D tentatively TRBD1 (6 bases). CDR1 is MDHEN and CDR2 is SYDVKM in the germline V gene. Trimming left V 6 bases short and J 0 bases short, with 10 bases between. The CDR3 contains 14 residues. The CDR3 reads CASRDRASTDTQYF. The CDR3 nucleotides read TGTGCCAGCAGGGACAGAGCTAGCACAGATACGCAGTATTTT.